A single T cell receptor beta chain is shown here with its context. Its antigen remains unidentified. The data originate from a study of T cells expressing NK-cell markers. Study-level information: The authors derived TCR beta repertoires from sorted CD3+CD56+NKG2C+, CD3+CD56+NKG2C- and CD3+CD56-NKG2C+ T cells. Most of the eight sequenced donors tested HCMV-seropositive; one tested seronegative. Study observations and caveats: In a handful of donors, dominant NKG2C+ clonotypes were roughly 1.0-7.5% of CD8+ T cells.

TCRdb reprocessed the 5' RACE reads, with one entry per CDR3 protein and no DNA. Its listing shows 200,000 to 300,000 distinct CDR3 sequences. The germline gives CDR1 SGHTA, CDR2 FQGNSA. CDR3 length: 15 amino acids. The specimen sequenced was blood T cells: a sorted CD56 or NKG2C T cell subset, CD4+ or CD8+ T cells, or bulk PBMC T cells (not recorded which). The clonotype originates from a woman between 18 and 69 years old in good health. The gene calls are TRBV7-2 and TRBJ1-1; TCRdb outputs TRBD1, but without DNA this stays unchecked. The chain's CDR3 is CASSPRTGQGTEAFF.